Listed here are 6 T cell receptor beta chains from one sample, sequenced in a study of T cells in Graves' hyperthyroidism and ophthalmopathy. Amplification of TCR beta CDR3 regions used RNA as the template. The study used the HTBI primer set for a first-round RT-PCR of the TCR CDR3. MiXCR, run by TCRdb on the multiplex PCR reads, gives a single entry per CDR3 protein. The sample comprises about 300,000 distinct CDR3 sequences, about 19% of which are singletons, and 39% rests with the top ten. Sequencing was performed on blood. The receptors shown here come from a man aged 50-60 years with Graves' ophthalmopathy.

V and J are TRBV4-1 and TRBJ2-6, with 9 bases fitting TRBD1. Germline CDR1 is MGHRA and CDR2 is YSYEKL. The junction had 9 bases not matched to a gene; V was cut back by 3 bases and J by 0 bases. This CDR3 contains 19 residues. CDR3 region: CASSHSFDRGFSGANVLTF. CDR3 DNA sequence: TGCGCCAGCAGCCATTCTTTCGACAGGGGGTTCTCTGGGGCCAACGTCCTGACTTTC.

The chain combines TRBV19 with TRBJ1-5, with D unclear. V lost 3 bases and J lost 6, with 9 bases in between. CDR1 is LNHDA and CDR2 is SQIVND in the germline V gene (reference sequence). This CDR3 is 13 amino acids long. The CDR3 loop reads CASSMDKGQPQHF. The CDR3 nucleotides read TGTGCCAGTAGTATGGATAAAGGTCAGCCCCAGCATTTT.

The V call is TRBV5-1, the J call TRBJ1-2; TRBD1 is a possible D gene (5 bases). This CDR3 comprises 14 residues. The V end lost 7 bases, the J end lost 2 bases, and 15 bases lay between the germline ends. Germline V gene lookup returns CDR1 SGHRS and CDR2 YFSETQ. The CDR3 spells CASASGRTNYGYTF. The CDR3, as DNA: TGCGCCAGCGCTTCAGGGCGTACCAACTATGGCTACACCTTC.

This clonotype appeared a few times. This rearrangement joins TRBV24-1 to TRBJ2-5, with 9 bases fitting TRBD1. V was pared by 9 bases and J by 4 bases, with 5 bases of the junction left unmatched. Germline CDR1 reads KGHDR; CDR2 reads SFDVKD. This CDR3 spans 13 amino acids. CDR3 sequence (DNA): TGTGCCACCGGAGGACAGGGGAGAGAGACCCAGTACTTC. Its translation: CATGGQGRETQYF.

This clonotype was observed a handful of times. V gene TRBV7-2 combines with J gene TRBJ2-1; D is ambiguous. The CDR3 sequence is 15 residues long. Germline CDR1 SGHTA, CDR2 FQGNSA. V was cut by 1 base and J by 8 bases, with 15 bases left in between. The CDR3 sequence is CASSLGVSSVDEQFF. The CDR3 DNA sequence: TGTGCCAGCAGCTTAGGCGTTAGCTCGGTTGATGAGCAGTTCTTC.

At least ten counts were recorded for this clonotype. V gene TRBV11-2 combines with J gene TRBJ2-7, with D possibly being TRBD2 (6 bases). This CDR3 has 14 residues. Germline loops: CDR1 SGHAT, CDR2 FQNNGV. Trimming removed 3 bases from V and 4 bases from J, with 13 bases in between. The CDR3 loop reads CASSFLREAYEQYF. The CDR3 nucleotides are TGTGCCAGCAGCTTCCTCAGGGAGGCGTACGAGCAGTACTTC.